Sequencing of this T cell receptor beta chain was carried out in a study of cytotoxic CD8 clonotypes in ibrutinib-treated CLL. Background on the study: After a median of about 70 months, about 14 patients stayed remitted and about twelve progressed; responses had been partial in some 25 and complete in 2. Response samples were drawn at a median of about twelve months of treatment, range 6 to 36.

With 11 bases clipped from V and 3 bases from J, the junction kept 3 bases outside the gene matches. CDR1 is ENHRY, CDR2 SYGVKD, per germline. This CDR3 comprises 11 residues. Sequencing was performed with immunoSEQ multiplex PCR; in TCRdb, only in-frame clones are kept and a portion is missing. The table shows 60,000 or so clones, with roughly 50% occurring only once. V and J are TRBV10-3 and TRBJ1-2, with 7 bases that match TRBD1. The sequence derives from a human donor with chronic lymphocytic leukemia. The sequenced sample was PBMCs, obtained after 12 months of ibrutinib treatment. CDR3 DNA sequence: TGTGCCTTCGGACAGGACTATGGCTACACCTTC. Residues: CAFGQDYGYTF.